Each of the 25 T cell receptor beta chains below was sequenced from the same sample in a study of T cell repertoires in cytomegalovirus infection. TCRdb reanalysed the reads using MiXCR and keeps one entry per CDR3 protein. The sample consists of 450,000 to 600,000 distinct CDR3 sequences, roughly 12% of them appearing once. Sequenced sample: PBMCs. These receptors were collected from a human donor in good health (CMV status not recorded). Some clones in this sample may be carry-over from other donors' samples.

This clonotype was counted many times. The rearrangement joins TRBV2 to TRBJ1-1, with TRBD1 as a possible D gene (5 bases). Germline values: CDR1 SNHLY, CDR2 FYNNEI. V gave up 7 bases and J gave up 1 base, with 10 bases separating them. The CDR3 has 13 amino acids. The CDR3 coding sequence is TGTGCCAGCACTGGACAACAGAACACTGAAGCTTTCTTT. Protein product: CASTGQQNTEAFF. The full variable domain, in which reference TRBV2 and TRBJ1-1 provide the parts outside the CDR3, is EPEVTQTPSHQVTQMGQEVILRCVPISNHLYFYWYRQILGQKVEFLVSFYNNEISEKSEIFDDQFSVERPDGSNFTLKIRSTKLEDSAMYFCASTGQQNTEAFFGQGTRLTVV.

The table lists this clonotype with many counts. V and J are TRBV28 and TRBJ2-3, with TRBD1 as a possible D gene (5 bases). V gave up 10 bases and J gave up 5 bases, with 16 bases separating them. The germline gives CDR1 MDHEN, CDR2 SYDVKM. The CDR3 consists of 13 residues. This CDR3 reads CATTTEFEDTQYF. The CDR3 DNA is TGTGCCACGACGACAGAGTTTGAAGATACGCAGTATTTT.

In its sample, this clonotype was seen a few times. The DNA for the CDR3 is TGTGCCAGCAGCCAAGCGTCGACAGGGCGTTCACCCCTCCACTTT. It translates to CASSQASTGRSPLHF. This chain connects TRBV4-2 to TRBJ1-6; 7 positions agree with TRBD1. The germline CDR1 and CDR2 sequences are LGHNA and YNFKEQ. The CDR3 is 15 residues long. V trimming: 1 base; J trimming: 9 bases; junction bases outside the gene matches: 6.

This clonotype was counted a few times. The rearrangement uses TRBV29-1 and TRBJ2-7, with 9 positions matching TRBD1. Losses at the gene ends were 3 bases for V and 1 base for J; bases not matched to a gene: 4. The CDR3 is 14 residues long. Germline lookup yields CDR1 SQVTM and CDR2 ANQGSEA. The chain's CDR3 is CSVDGQGTSYEQYF. The DNA for the CDR3 is TGCAGCGTTGATGGACAGGGGACATCCTACGAGCAGTACTTC.

The chain uses TRBV20-1 and TRBJ2-7; 8 bases are a match to TRBD2. J was trimmed by 2 bases and V by 0 bases; bases with no gene match: 9. Germline assignment: CDR1 DFQATT and CDR2 SNEGSKA (reference sequence). CDR3 length: 16 amino acids. The CDR3 nucleotides read TGCAGTGCTAGAGATCATAGCGGGGAGAACCCCTACGAGCAGTACTTC. This sequence encodes CSARDHSGENPYEQYF.

This clonotype was recorded many times. The gene calls are TRBV7-8 and TRBJ2-3; 10 bases are a match to TRBD2. CDR1 is SGHVS, CDR2 FQNEAQ, per germline. This CDR3 has 15 amino acids. J lost 4 bases, V lost 5 bases, and 6 bases had no gene match. The CDR3: CASSPSGSPPDTQYF. The CDR3 bases are TGTGCCAGCAGCCCTAGCGGGAGCCCCCCAGATACGCAGTATTTT.

The table lists this clonotype with many counts. This chain links TRBV12-5 with TRBJ2-4; no clear D gene. The CDR3 consists of 13 residues. Germline loops: CDR1 LGHNT, CDR2 FRNRAP. Trimming removed 2 bases from V and 3 bases from J, with 5 bases in between. The CDR3 spells CASGLPGKNIQYF. The CDR3 region has the DNA TGTGCTAGTGGTTTGCCCGGCAAAAACATTCAGTACTTC.

The rearrangement joins TRBV7-9 to TRBJ1-1; D remains unclear. V was trimmed by 2 bases and J by 7 bases, leaving 26 bases between them. This CDR3 has 18 amino acids. From germline, CDR1 is SEHNR and CDR2 FQNEAQ (reference sequence). The CDR3 DNA sequence: TGTGCCAGCAGCTTACTACGTTTTGTGAGGCCTCCTGGGATTGAAGCTTTCTTT. Its protein is CASSLLRFVRPPGIEAFF.

In its sample, this clonotype was seen many times. The chain uses TRBV12-5 and TRBJ2-7; TRBD2 is a possible D gene (6 bases). V was trimmed by 6 bases and J by 2 bases, leaving 14 bases between them. Looked up from germline, CDR1 is LGHNT and CDR2 is FRNRAP. CDR3 length: 14 amino acids. For the CDR3, the DNA is TGTGCTAGTGGCATCGGGACTCCCCCCTACGAGCAGTACTTC. Translating it yields CASGIGTPPYEQYF.

This clonotype was counted at least ten times. This chain links TRBV12-3 or TRBV12-4 with TRBJ2-7, with 8 bases matching TRBD1. This CDR3 comprises 14 residues. The junction had 10 bases not matched to a gene; V was cut back by 6 bases and J by 6 bases. CDR3 coding DNA: TGTGCCAGCAGAAGCGGACAGGGCTCGAGCGAGCAGTACTTC. It specifies CASRSGQGSSEQYF.

There are a few counts of this clonotype. The chain combines TRBV20-1 with TRBJ2-2; D unresolved. Germline assignment: CDR1 DFQATT and CDR2 SNEGSKA (reference sequence). The CDR3 runs 13 residues. Between the trimmed V and J ends, which lost 3 bases and 1 base, there was a span of 6 bases. CDR3 sequence reads: CSASVWNTGELFF. CDR3 coding DNA: TGCAGTGCTAGTGTTTGGAACACCGGGGAGCTGTTTTTT.

This clonotype was found many times. Sequence at one end of the junction differs from germline and may be a read error. The chain is built from TRBV7-2 and TRBJ2-3; D ambiguous. Germline V gene sequence: CDR1 SGHTA, CDR2 FQGNSA. The CDR3 spans 14 residues. CDR3 coding DNA: TGTGCCAGCAGGTTAGGACCAAACACAGATACGCAGTATTTT. Amino acids: CASRLGPNTDTQYF. The entire variable domain, with the rest obtained from reference TRBV7-2 and TRBJ2-3, is as follows: GAGVSQSPSNKVTEKGKDVELRCDPISGHTALYWYRQSLGQGLEFLIYFQGNSAPDKSGLPSDRFSAERTGGSVSTLTIQRTQQEDSAVYLCASRLGPNTDTQYFGPGTRLTVL.

This clonotype was detected many times. The chain is built from TRBV7-9 and TRBJ2-5; no definite D call. Deletions cut 5 bases from V and 8 bases from J, with 12 bases between. Germline CDR1 and CDR2: SEHNR and FQNEAQ (reference sequence). This CDR3 has 12 amino acids. CDR3 loop: CASSRPDGTQYF. CDR3 in DNA: TGTGCCAGCAGCCGGCCGGATGGAACCCAGTACTTC.

This clonotype was seen ten or more times. The gene calls are TRBV7-6 and TRBJ1-1; D uncertain. Germline lookup yields CDR1 SGHVS and CDR2 FNYEAQ. The ends were cut back, 4 bases at V and 0 bases at J, with 9 bases in the middle. The CDR3 is made up of 14 amino acids. The CDR3 protein is CASSYDTLNTEAFF. The CDR3 DNA reads as TGTGCCAGCAGCTACGACACCCTGAACACTGAAGCTTTCTTT.

This clonotype was picked up many times. The J gene is TRBJ2-7, the V gene TRBV11-2; D is possibly TRBD1 or TRBD2 (6 bases each). The germline V and J ends were trimmed by 2 bases and 2 bases, with 10 bases remaining between them. The CDR3 loop spans 14 amino acids. The germline CDR1 and CDR2 sequences are SGHAT and FQNNGV. The CDR3: CASSLKGGPYEQYF. The CDR3 DNA sequence: TGTGCCAGCAGCTTAAAAGGGGGGCCCTACGAGCAGTACTTC.

This clonotype has at least ten counts. The J gene is TRBJ1-2, the V gene TRBV23-1, with TRBD1 identical over 8 bases. TRBV23-1 is an ORF, and what it does is uncertain. This CDR3 has 16 residues. V gave up 3 bases and J gave up 3 bases; unmatched junction bases: 9. CDR3 sequence reads: CASSHPGQVLDYGYTF. The CDR3 coding sequence is TGCGCCAGCAGTCACCCGGGACAGGTGCTTGACTATGGCTACACCTTC.

This clonotype was picked up many times. The J gene is TRBJ2-7, the V gene TRBV11-2; a weak D match, TRBD2 (5 bases). V gave up 0 bases and J gave up 6 bases, with 15 bases separating them. This CDR3 is built from 15 residues. Germline CDR1 SGHAT, CDR2 FQNNGV. CDR3 bases: TGTGCCAGCAGCTTAGAGCTCAGAGGGATGGGCGAGCAGTACTTC. Its translation: CASSLELRGMGEQYF.

This clonotype was picked up many times. The chain joins TRBV27 to TRBJ1-6, with 7 bases that match TRBD1. There are 15 residues in the CDR3. After removal of 6 bases from V and 6 bases from J, the junction contained 8 bases not matched to a gene. The V gene's germline CDR1 is MNHEY and CDR2 SMNVEV (reference sequence). In nucleotides, the CDR3 is TGTGCCAGCAGCATAACAGGGGCTACTAATTCACCCCTCCACTTT. It encodes CASSITGATNSPLHF.

This clonotype was seen many times. This chain connects TRBV4-2 to TRBJ1-1, with D possibly matching TRBD1 (5 bases). V was trimmed by 9 bases and J by 6 bases, leaving 20 bases between them. Germline loops: CDR1 LGHNA, CDR2 YNFKEQ. CDR3 length equals 14 residues. CDR3 residues: CASTGAVLGAEAFF. The CDR3 coding sequence is TGTGCCAGTACCGGGGCGGTCCTGGGGGCTGAAGCTTTCTTT.

The chain is built from TRBV14 and TRBJ2-7; 11 bases are shared with TRBD2. CDR1 is SGHDN, CDR2 FVKESK, per germline. J gave up 2 bases and V 0 bases, and 21 bases lay outside the gene matches. The CDR3 runs 22 residues. This CDR3 is CASSQDGGTSGGRLNFAYEQYF. CDR3 in DNA: TGTGCCAGCAGCCAAGATGGGGGAACTAGCGGGGGACGTCTCAATTTTGCCTACGAGCAGTACTTC.

This clonotype has more than one count but fewer than ten. J is TRBJ1-5 and V is TRBV11-2, with D possibly TRBD1 on 5 matching bases. The length of the CDR3 is 15 residues. Germline CDR1 SGHAT, CDR2 FQNNGV. The germline V and J ends were trimmed by 3 bases and 1 base, with 10 bases remaining between them. The CDR3 coding sequence is TGTGCCAGCAGCTTGGACTGGGGCAGCAATCAGCCCCAGCATTTT. Translation: CASSLDWGSNQPQHF. The variable domain in full, with the rest retrieved from reference TRBV11-2 and TRBJ1-5, is EAGVAQSPRYKIIEKRQSVAFWCNPISGHATLYWYQQILGQGPKLLIQFQNNGVVDDSQLPKDRFSAERLKGVDSTLKIQPAKLEDSAVYLCASSLDWGSNQPQHFGDGTRLSIL.

The J gene is TRBJ2-1, the V gene TRBV18; possible D gene TRBD1, 5 bases. CDR1 KGHSH and CDR2 LQKENI come from the germline V gene. The CDR3 has 15 residues. Trimming stripped 10 bases from V and 4 bases from J, with 20 bases between. The CDR3 loop reads CATVGPGRGYNEQFF. The CDR3 nucleotides read TGTGCCACCGTCGGGCCTGGTAGGGGTTACAATGAGCAGTTCTTC.

The DNA for the CDR3 is TGTGCCAGTAGTATGAGGGGTTCGAACACTGAAGCTTTCTTT. Protein sequence: CASSMRGSNTEAFF. The J gene is TRBJ1-1, the V gene TRBV19; D might be TRBD1 (5 bases). The CDR3 spans 14 residues. V was clipped by 3 bases and J by 1 base, with 9 bases between them. The germline gives CDR1 LNHDA, CDR2 SQIVND (reference sequence).

This clonotype was recorded many times. The chain links TRBV7-2 to TRBJ2-1, with TRBD2 matching 7 bases. Germline V gives CDR1 SGHTA, CDR2 FQGNSA. CDR3 length: 17 amino acids. V lost 4 bases, J lost 4 bases, and 13 bases stayed unmatched. CDR3 in amino acids: CASSSLSLAATYNEQFF. For the CDR3, the DNA is TGTGCCAGCAGCTCGCTGTCCCTAGCGGCCACGTACAATGAGCAGTTCTTC.

V is TRBV20-1 and J is TRBJ2-5, with 7 positions matching TRBD2. Trimming at V came to 0 bases and at J to 1 base, leaving 5 bases not matched to a gene. The CDR3 is 15 residues long. In germline, CDR1 is DFQATT, CDR2 SNEGSKA (reference sequence). The CDR3 DNA sequence: TGCAGTGCTAGAGATCCTACTAGCGTCCAAGAGACCCAGTACTTC. The encoded protein is CSARDPTSVQETQYF.